One sample yielded the 18 T cell receptor beta chains listed below, sequenced in a study of blood T cell repertoires in COVID-19. The repertoire was sequenced with immunoSEQ multiplex PCR; TCRdb's copy has only in-frame clones and lacks some. The sample shows more than 350,000 clones, about 86% of them seen only once. Specimen: PBMCs or T cells enriched from blood (not recorded which). The receptors here all came from a woman aged 45-59 years who had recovered from COVID-19.

This chain connects TRBV5-6 to TRBJ2-3; 9 bases map to TRBD1. The V segment lost 2 bases and the J segment 3 bases; nucleotides outside the gene matches: 1. The CDR3 length is 14 residues. Germline lookup yields CDR1 SGHDT and CDR2 YYEEEE. CDR3: CASSFGQGTDTQYF. The CDR3, as DNA: TGTGCCAGCAGCTTTGGACAGGGGACAGATACGCAGTATTTT.

The chain combines TRBV11-3 with TRBJ2-1; 7 nucleotides align to TRBD2. Per the germline V gene, CDR1 is SGHNT and CDR2 is YENEEA. The V and J ends lost 2 bases and 4 bases, in that order; junction bases with no gene match: 2. The CDR3 runs to 14 residues. CDR3 loop: CASSLPGGYNEQFF. The CDR3 region has the DNA TGTGCCAGCAGCTTACCGGGGGGTTACAATGAGCAGTTCTTC.

This clone was seen at least ten times. The genes are TRBV6-5 and TRBJ2-5; D is possibly TRBD2 (6 bases). The CDR3 runs 15 residues. Germline CDR1 reads MNHEY; CDR2 reads SVGAGI. The ends were cut back, 8 bases at V and 1 base at J, with 17 bases in the middle. The CDR3 loop is CASGRRGVAQETQYF. The CDR3, as DNA: TGTGCCAGCGGGCGGAGGGGAGTTGCCCAAGAGACCCAGTACTTC.

The gene calls are TRBV30 and TRBJ2-5, with D tentatively TRBD2 (5 bases). Germline CDR1 GTSNPN, CDR2 SVGIG (reference sequence). Trimming shortened V by 0 bases and J by 5 bases, and 10 bases separated the two germline ends. CDR3 size: 13 residues. CDR3 sequence reads: CAWSVDGVETQYF. CDR3 bases: TGTGCCTGGAGTGTAGACGGGGTCGAGACCCAGTACTTC.

V usage is TRBV2 and J usage is TRBJ2-3; D gene ambiguous. Germline CDR1 and CDR2: SNHLY and FYNNEI. The CDR3 is 11 amino acids. The V end was cut by 4 bases, the J end by 5 bases, with 4 bases between. CDR3 in amino acids: CASSVKDTQYF. Written as DNA, the CDR3 is TGTGCCAGCAGTGTTAAAGATACGCAGTATTTT.

Only a few counts were recorded for this clone. The V call is TRBV7-9, the J call TRBJ1-3; D is ambiguous. V lost 10 bases and J lost 0, with 7 bases in between. In germline, CDR1 is SEHNR, CDR2 FQNEAQ (reference sequence). The CDR3 runs 12 residues. CDR3 nucleotide sequence: TGTGCCATCTCGAGCTCTGGAAACACCATATATTTT. Protein product: CAISSSGNTIYF.

The gene calls are TRBV7-9 and TRBJ1-1; D remains unclear. The germline gives CDR1 SEHNR, CDR2 FQNEAQ (reference sequence). The CDR3 length is 13 residues. Between the trimmed V and J ends, which lost 5 bases and 3 bases, there was a span of 10 bases. This CDR3 is CASSRGLDTEAFF. The CDR3 DNA sequence: TGTGCCAGCAGCCGAGGTCTGGACACTGAAGCTTTCTTT. The full variable domain, with the rest looked up from reference TRBV7-9 and TRBJ1-1, is DTGVSQNPRHKITKRGQNVTFRCDPISEHNRLYWYRQTLGQGPEFLTYFQNEAQLEKSRLLSDRFSAERPKGSFSTLEIQRTEQGDSAMYLCASSRGLDTEAFFGQGTRLTVV.

The chain recombines TRBV7-6 with TRBJ1-6; tentative D call: TRBD1 (5 bases). There are 13 residues in the CDR3. CDR1 and CDR2 from the germline V gene are SGHVS and FNYEAQ. The V and J ends lost 1 base and 8 bases respectively, with 6 bases between them. DNA for the CDR3: TGTGCCAGCAGCTTAGAGACAGATTCACCCCTCCACTTT. Encoded protein: CASSLETDSPLHF.

This rearrangement joins TRBV6-5 to TRBJ2-7; maybe TRBD1 (6 bases). This CDR3 spans 12 amino acids. Germline lookup yields CDR1 MNHEY and CDR2 SVGAGI. The V end was cut by 7 bases, the J end by 1 base, with 8 bases between. The CDR3 is CASIQGSYEQYF. CDR3 DNA sequence: TGTGCCAGCATTCAGGGGTCCTACGAGCAGTACTTC.

The chain recombines TRBV24-1 with TRBJ2-5, with a possible D match to TRBD1 (6 bases). Germline assignment: CDR1 KGHDR and CDR2 SFDVKD. V lost 0 bases, J lost 2 bases, and 9 bases lay in between. The CDR3 sequence is 15 residues long. The CDR3 DNA follows: TGTGCCACCAGTGATTTGAGAGGGGGACAAGAGACCCAGTACTTC. It specifies CATSDLRGGQETQYF.

V is TRBV18 and J is TRBJ2-5; D not resolved. CDR1 is KGHSH, CDR2 LQKENI, per germline. The V and J ends lost 3 bases and 5 bases respectively, with 10 bases between them. The length of the CDR3 is 13 residues. This CDR3 is CASSPSSGETQYF. CDR3 in DNA: TGTGCCAGCTCACCTAGCTCTGGGGAGACCCAGTACTTC.

In the case of this clone: Other DNA sequences from this sample encode an identical CDR3 as well. The chain links TRBV5-1 to TRBJ2-7; D might be TRBD2 (5 bases). Trimming took 0 bases from V and 7 from J, leaving 8 bases between them. The CDR3 is 12 residues long. Germline lookup yields CDR1 SGHRS and CDR2 YFSETQ. CDR3 nucleotide sequence: TGCGCCAGCAGCTTGGGTGCGGGTGAGCAGTACTTC. Encoded protein: CASSLGAGEQYF.

This clone appeared a single time. The V and J genes are TRBV27 and TRBJ1-5; D not certain. Germline CDR1 and CDR2: MNHEY and SMNVEV (reference sequence). The length of the CDR3 is 13 residues. Trimming cost V 4 bases and J 7 bases, with 11 bases left between them. CDR3 nucleotide sequence: TGTGCCAGCAGTTACGACGGAGGACAGCCCCAGCATTTT. Residues: CASSYDGGQPQHF.

V and J are TRBV6-5 and TRBJ2-5, with D maybe TRBD2 (7 bases). Germline CDR1 MNHEY, CDR2 SVGAGI. The CDR3 is 15 amino acids. The V and J ends lost 7 bases and 5 bases respectively, with 20 bases between them. The CDR3 nucleotides are TGTGCCAGCACCACATTGAGGGGGGGAGGGGAGACCCAGTACTTC. It codes for CASTTLRGGGETQYF.

The CDR3 loop is CSVVADYGYTF. The CDR3 DNA follows: TGCAGCGTTGTGGCGGACTATGGCTACACCTTC. This rearrangement joins TRBV29-1 to TRBJ1-2; D remains unclear. V lost 4 bases, J lost 3 bases, and 6 bases lay in between. The CDR3 has 11 amino acids. Per germline, CDR1 SQVTM and CDR2 ANQGSEA. The whole variable domain, filled in from reference TRBV29-1 and TRBJ1-2, reads SAVISQKPSRDICQRGTSLTIQCQVDSQVTMMFWYRQQPGQSLTLIATANQGSEATYESGFVIDKFPISRPNLTFSTLTVSNMSPEDSSIYLCSVVADYGYTFGSGTRLTVV.

The chain uses TRBV3-1 (or the pseudogene TRBV3-2) and TRBJ1-4; D possibly corresponds to TRBD1 (6 bases). Germline lookup yields CDR1 LGHDT and CDR2 YNNKEL (reference sequence). The CDR3 is 15 amino acids. Deletions cut 0 bases from V and 6 bases from J, with 11 bases between. Here the CDR3 reads CASSQERQGYEKLFF. CDR3 sequence (DNA): TGTGCCAGCAGCCAAGAGCGGCAGGGGTATGAAAAACTGTTTTTT.

The chain uses TRBV7-3 and TRBJ2-3; 8 positions match TRBD2. V dropped 2 bases and J dropped 0; count of bases not matched to a gene: 7. CDR3 length: 17 residues. The germline V gene encodes CDR1 SGHTA and CDR2 FQGTGA. CDR3 DNA: TGTGCCAGCAGCTTAGCTCGACTAGCGCTTAGCACAGATACGCAGTATTTT. Residues: CASSLARLALSTDTQYF. Filled out from reference TRBV7-3 and TRBJ2-3, the complete variable domain reads GAGVSQTPSNKVTEKGKYVELRCDPISGHTALYWYRQSLGQGPEFLIYFQGTGAADDSGLPNDRFFAVRPEGSVSTLKIQRTERGDSAVYLCASSLARLALSTDTQYFGPGTRLTVL.

CDR3 amino acids: CASSFRAGTANNEQFF. The DNA for the CDR3 is TGTGCCAGCAGTTTTAGAGCCGGGACAGCGAACAATGAGCAGTTCTTC. The chain joins TRBV27 to TRBJ2-1; 7 bases are a match to TRBD1. CDR1 and CDR2 (germline): MNHEY, SMNVEV (reference sequence). The CDR3 is made up of 16 amino acids. V was clipped by 3 bases and J by 5 bases; unmatched bases: 10.